These 3 T cell receptor beta chains were sequenced from one sample in a study of blood T cell repertoires in COVID-19. Measured with immunoSEQ multiplex PCR; TCRdb has only the in-frame clones, and not every one. The sample contains 55,000 to 65,000 clones, about 88% of which appear only once. The sequencing input was peripheral blood. These receptors all come from a woman aged 60-75 years with active COVID-19.

The chain uses TRBV6-6 and TRBJ1-1; D is undetermined. V was shortened by 6 bases and J by 0 bases, with 8 bases between the two germline ends. Germline assignment: CDR1 MNHNY and CDR2 SVGAGI (reference sequence). CDR3 length equals 13 residues. CDR3 coding DNA: TGTGCCAGCAGCAACAATGTGAACACTGAAGCTTTCTTT. As protein: CASSNNVNTEAFF.

The CDR3, as DNA: TGTGCCAGCAGCCCAGGGACTAGCGGGGACAATGAGCAGTTCTTC. Amino acid sequence: CASSPGTSGDNEQFF. The chain recombines TRBV7-3 with TRBJ2-1; 13 bases align to TRBD2. The CDR3 length is 15 residues. Trimming removed 5 bases from V and 5 bases from J; junction bases left unmatched: 3. CDR1 and CDR2 (germline): SGHTA, FQGTGA.

This chain links TRBV3-1 (or the pseudogene TRBV3-2) with TRBJ2-1; 9 bases map to TRBD2. CDR1 and CDR2 (germline): LGHDT, YNNKEL (reference sequence). This CDR3 comprises 15 residues. V lost 6 bases and J lost 8; bases outside the gene matches: 11. The CDR3 coding sequence is TGTGCCAGCAGACCTACGGGACTAGCCGGTGATGAGCAGTTCTTC. This gives the protein CASRPTGLAGDEQFF.